The clone carrying this T cell receptor beta chain appeared once. This entry comes from a study of blood T cell repertoires in COVID-19. For the study at large: Sources were T cells, B-cell-depleted T cells, or PBMCs; the material itself was cDNA or gDNA.

Sequencing was performed with immunoSEQ multiplex PCR; in TCRdb, only in-frame clones are kept and a portion is missing. Of approximately 210,000 clones listed, approximately 83% are singletons. The V segment lost 5 bases and the J segment 2 bases; nucleotides outside the gene matches: 7. Germline V gene sequence: CDR1 SQVTM, CDR2 ANQGSEA. The CDR3 has 14 residues. This chain links TRBV29-1 with TRBJ2-7; 9 positions agree with TRBD1. The receptor was derived from a woman aged 40 to 50 with active or convalescent COVID-19. Sequences were obtained from peripheral blood. As DNA, the CDR3 is TGCAGCGTTAGAAGGACAGGGGACCCCTACGAGCAGTACTTC. Encoded protein: CSVRRTGDPYEQYF.